Below, 10 T cell receptor beta chains from the same sample are listed, as sequenced in a study of T-cell reconstitution after alpha-beta-depleted transplantation in children. Unique molecular identifiers featured in how the TCRbeta library was prepared. TCRdb passed the PCR reads through MiXCR, listing each CDR3 protein once. Among around 370,000 distinct CDR3 sequences listed, about 16% were seen once. The starting material was PBMCs, mostly from graft donor cells, obtained 360 days after TCRalphabeta/CD19-depleted stem cell transplant. The receptors derive from a male patient between 2 and 9 years old who had a stem cell transplant for acute lymphoblastic leukemia, so the T cells may come from the graft donor.

The rearrangement links TRBV5-1 to TRBJ2-3; D remains ambiguous. Trimming left V 5 bases short and J 0 bases short, with 10 bases between. This CDR3 is built from 14 residues. In germline, CDR1 is SGHRS, CDR2 YFSETQ. The CDR3 here is CASRAKPSTDTQYF. In DNA form, the CDR3 reads TGCGCCAGCAGAGCAAAGCCCAGCACAGATACGCAGTATTTT.

The chain combines TRBV12-3 or TRBV12-4 with TRBJ2-7; D not certain. Trimming pared 6 bases from V and 3 bases from J, leaving 12 bases between. The CDR3 loop spans 13 amino acids. The CDR3 loop reads CASRKGRVYEQYF. CDR3 in DNA: TGTGCCAGCAGGAAAGGACGGGTCTACGAGCAGTACTTC.

This clonotype has at least ten counts. The rearrangement joins TRBV5-6 to TRBJ2-5; 10 bases are shared with TRBD1. This CDR3 spans 15 amino acids. Germline V gene data show CDR1 as SGHDT and CDR2 as YYEEEE. V gave up 4 bases and J gave up 2 bases; unmatched junction bases: 5. The CDR3 sequence: CASSRTGGWQETQYF. For the CDR3, the DNA is TGTGCCAGCAGCCGGACAGGGGGGTGGCAAGAGACCCAGTACTTC.

This clonotype was seen many times. V is TRBV28 and J is TRBJ1-1; tentatively, D is TRBD1 (6 bases). Germline loops: CDR1 MDHEN, CDR2 SYDVKM. V was pared by 6 bases and J by 1 base, with 12 bases between. The CDR3 is made up of 14 amino acids. CDR3 sequence (DNA): TGTGCCAGCAGCCTAAGGGGGACGAACACTGAAGCTTTCTTT. It specifies CASSLRGTNTEAFF.

This clonotype was seen repeatedly, ten times or more. The chain is built from TRBV12-3 or TRBV12-4 and TRBJ2-7, with D maybe TRBD1 (7 bases). The length of the CDR3 is 13 residues. The V end lost 1 base, the J end lost 6 bases, and 10 bases lay between the germline ends. The CDR3 spells CASSLGQGGEQYF. DNA for the CDR3: TGTGCCAGCAGTTTAGGGCAGGGGGGCGAGCAGTACTTC.

The table lists this clonotype with a few counts. The V and J genes are TRBV5-1 and TRBJ2-1; 10 positions match TRBD2. There are 17 residues in the CDR3. Trimming took 5 bases from V and 6 from J; bases not matched to a gene: 14. The germline gives CDR1 SGHRS, CDR2 YFSETQ. DNA for the CDR3: TGCGCCAGCAGATCGTTAGCTAGCGGGAGTATAAGCAATGAGCAGTTCTTC. Residues: CASRSLASGSISNEQFF.

This clonotype appeared a few times. This chain uses TRBV28 with TRBJ2-7; 8 bases are a match to TRBD2. Germline V lookup: CDR1 MDHEN, CDR2 SYDVKM. The CDR3 has 13 residues. With V trimmed by 10 bases and J by 1 base, 6 bases remained unmatched. CDR3 amino acids: CAILGLGSYEQYF. As DNA, the CDR3 is TGTGCCATCCTGGGACTAGGGTCCTACGAGCAGTACTTC. The full variable domain, completed using reference TRBV28 and TRBJ2-7, is DVKVTQSSRYLVKRTGEKVFLECVQDMDHENMFWYRQDPGLGLRLIYFSYDVKMKEKGDIPEGYSVSREKKERFSLILESASTNQTSMYLCAILGLGSYEQYFGPGTRLTVT.

This clonotype was detected a few times. V and J are TRBV4-3 and TRBJ2-2; 8 bases map to TRBD1. V lost 4 bases, J lost 4 bases, and 14 bases stayed unmatched. The CDR3 is 18 amino acids. From germline, CDR1 is LGHNA and CDR2 YSLEER. The CDR3, as DNA: TGCGCCAGCAGCCGGTTTAAGCACAGGGGGAGGTTCACCGGGGAGCTGTTTTTT. This translates into CASSRFKHRGRFTGELFF.

V is TRBV7-2 and J is TRBJ2-1; D possibly corresponds to TRBD2 (5 bases). The CDR3 has 13 amino acids. Germline V gene sequence: CDR1 SGHTA, CDR2 FQGNSA. V lost 3 bases and J 7 bases, leaving 10 bases between the germline ends. CDR3 nucleotides: TGTGCCAGCAGCTTTAAGAGCGGTAATGAGCAGTTCTTC. It translates to CASSFKSGNEQFF.

The sample holds a few counts of this clonotype. This chain uses TRBV13 with TRBJ2-3, with 11 bases matching TRBD2. This CDR3 region has 18 residues. Trimming cost V 4 bases and J 3 bases; bases outside gene matches: 12. Per the germline V gene, CDR1 is PRHDT and CDR2 is FYEKMQ (reference sequence). CDR3 nucleotide sequence: TGTGCCAGCAGCTCCTACCGGTTAGCGGGAGGGCCGACAGATACGCAGTATTTT. Translation gives CASSSYRLAGGPTDTQYF.